The 26 T cell receptor beta chains below come from one sample, sequenced in a study of T cells after yellow fever vaccination. TCRdb fed the 5' RACE reads into MiXCR, producing one record per CDR3 protein. The data contain about 350,000 distinct CDR3 sequences, around 10% of them singletons. The starting material was PBMCs, obtained on the day of the first yellow fever vaccination. The receptors here all came from a man younger than 35 who received the YFV17D yellow fever vaccine.

This clonotype was seen ten or more times. CDR3 coding DNA: TGCGCCAGCAGCTTGGAGGGACCGACCGTGTCCTACGAGCAGTACTTC. Its protein is CASSLEGPTVSYEQYF. This chain joins TRBV5-1 and TRBJ2-7, with D perhaps being TRBD1 or TRBD2 (5 bases each). The ends were cut back, 0 bases at V and 1 base at J, with 14 bases in the middle. The V gene's germline CDR1 is SGHRS and CDR2 YFSETQ. The CDR3 has 16 amino acids.

This chain links TRBV7-2 with TRBJ1-6; 7 positions agree with TRBD1. V gave up 0 bases and J gave up 5 bases; unmatched junction bases: 1. The germline gives CDR1 SGHTA, CDR2 FQGNSA. The CDR3 runs 15 residues. The CDR3 nucleotides are TGTGCCAGCAGCTTAGCGAGGGGGCATAATTCACCCCTCCACTTT. This translates into CASSLARGHNSPLHF.

The gene calls are TRBV5-8 and TRBJ1-4; D ambiguous. Trimming left V 3 bases short and J 4 bases short, with 13 bases between. CDR3 length: 15 amino acids. In germline, CDR1 is SGHTS, CDR2 YDEGEE. The chain's CDR3 is CASSSQRVFNEKLFF. As DNA, the CDR3 is TGTGCCAGCAGCTCCCAACGGGTATTTAATGAAAAACTGTTTTTT.

This clonotype was picked up a small number of times. The chain combines TRBV7-3 with TRBJ2-1; D call uncertain. CDR1 is SGHTA, CDR2 FQGTGA, per germline. Trimming left V 5 bases short and J 8 bases short, with 10 bases between. This CDR3 contains 12 residues. CDR3 sequence reads: CASSPVGDEQFF. The CDR3, as DNA: TGTGCCAGCAGCCCCGTCGGCGATGAGCAGTTCTTC.

This clonotype occurred a few times. The chain joins TRBV27 to TRBJ2-3; 11 bases agree with TRBD2. Germline V gives CDR1 MNHEY, CDR2 SMNVEV (reference sequence). V shed 6 bases, J shed 2 bases, and the junction held 10 bases outside the gene matches. The CDR3 consists of 17 residues. CDR3 residues: CASSSPTSGVNTDTQYF. The CDR3, as DNA: TGTGCCAGCAGCTCCCCGACTAGCGGGGTTAACACAGATACGCAGTATTTT.

Concerning this clonotype itself: One end of the junction is discordant with germline, which a read error may explain. The J gene is TRBJ2-2, the V gene TRBV5-1; possible D gene TRBD1, 6 bases. Germline-derived CDR1 and CDR2 are SGHRS and YFSETQ. The CDR3 has 15 residues. CDR3 sequence reads: CACSSIQGESGELFF. In DNA, the CDR3 is TGCGCCTGCAGCTCGATACAGGGAGAGTCCGGGGAGCTGTTTTTT.

This clonotype has only a few counts. The chain carries TRBV5-4 and TRBJ2-3; 8 nucleotides match TRBD1. J gave up 8 bases and V 4 bases, and 9 bases lay outside the gene matches. CDR1 SGHNT and CDR2 YYREEE come from the germline V gene (reference sequence). The CDR3 is 14 amino acids. CDR3 in amino acids: CASSPGDRSGTQYF. In DNA form, the CDR3 reads TGTGCCAGCAGCCCCGGGGACAGGTCCGGTACGCAGTATTTT.

The CDR3 coding sequence is TGTGCCAGCAGTTACACGCCTCAGGGTCTCCTTAATCAGCCCCAGCATTTT. Amino acid sequence: CASSYTPQGLLNQPQHF. The chain has TRBV6-2 or TRBV6-3 and TRBJ1-5; D might be TRBD1 (5 bases). The CDR3 is 17 amino acids. Germline V CDR1 and CDR2: MNHEY, SVGEGT. Trimming left V 2 bases short and J 4 bases short, with 18 bases between.

CDR3 coding DNA: TGTGCCAGCAGCGGGGGAGCGGTAGGCAATGAGCAGTTCTTC. Translated: CASSGGAVGNEQFF. The V and J genes are TRBV5-6 and TRBJ2-1; D tentatively fits TRBD1 or TRBD2 (5 bases each). Germline-derived CDR1 and CDR2 are SGHDT and YYEEEE. The CDR3 has 14 residues. V lost 4 bases and J 6 bases, leaving 14 bases between the germline ends.

The V and J genes are TRBV5-1 and TRBJ1-4; perhaps TRBD1 as D (5 bases). Germline CDR1 reads SGHRS; CDR2 reads YFSETQ. The CDR3 spans 14 residues. V lost 1 base to trimming and J lost 6 bases, with 10 bases between them. CDR3 loop: CASSLWGIDEKLFF. CDR3 nucleotides: TGCGCCAGCAGCTTGTGGGGGATTGATGAAAAACTGTTTTTT.

This chain uses TRBV6-5 with TRBJ2-1; D might be TRBD1 (6 bases). Germline values: CDR1 MNHEY, CDR2 SVGAGI. This CDR3 spans 11 amino acids. V dropped 1 base and J dropped 14 bases, with 9 bases sitting between them. DNA of the CDR3: TGTGCCAGCAGTTACTTACAGGGAGAGTTCTTC. Translating it yields CASSYLQGEFF.

The table lists this clonotype with a few counts. V gene TRBV3-1 combines with J gene TRBJ2-3; the D gene is possibly TRBD1 (6 bases). The CDR3 is 17 residues long. Germline CDR1 and CDR2: LGHDT and YNNKEL (reference sequence). Trimming shortened V by 1 base and J by 0 bases, and 14 bases separated the two germline ends. CDR3 sequence: CASSQGWGPASTDTQYF. The CDR3 nucleotides read TGTGCCAGCAGCCAAGGATGGGGGCCCGCTAGCACAGATACGCAGTATTTT.

The J gene is TRBJ2-3, the V gene TRBV5-6; possible D gene TRBD2, 6 bases. The germline V and J ends were trimmed by 0 bases and 2 bases, with 22 bases remaining between them. The CDR3 length is 19 residues. Germline lookup yields CDR1 SGHDT and CDR2 YYEEEE. CDR3 bases: TGTGCCAGCAGCTTGGATGGAGGGGTAGGGGATTGGGTCACAGATACGCAGTATTTT. Translated: CASSLDGGVGDWVTDTQYF.

This chain joins TRBV12-3 or TRBV12-4 and TRBJ2-1; 8 bases fit TRBD1. CDR3 length: 15 amino acids. J was trimmed by 4 bases and V by 2 bases; bases with no gene match: 4. In nucleotides, the CDR3 is TGTGCCAGCAGTTTACGGGACAGGTTTTACAATGAGCAGTTCTTC. Its translation: CASSLRDRFYNEQFF.

The sample holds many counts of this clonotype. The CDR3 here is CSASSGDNEQFF. In DNA, the CDR3 is TGCAGTGCTAGTAGCGGAGACAATGAGCAGTTCTTC. The V and J genes are TRBV20-1 and TRBJ2-1, with a tentative D call TRBD2 (6 bases). The CDR3 contains 12 residues. Germline V lookup: CDR1 DFQATT, CDR2 SNEGSKA (reference sequence). Trimming stripped 3 bases from V and 5 bases from J, with 8 bases between.

This clonotype was observed a few times. The gene calls are TRBV19 and TRBJ2-5, with D unresolved. V was cut by 6 bases and J by 0 bases, with 8 bases left in between. The length of the CDR3 is 13 residues. The germline CDR1 and CDR2 sequences are LNHDA and SQIVND (reference sequence). The CDR3 sequence: CASRTANQETQYF. The CDR3 DNA is TGTGCCAGTAGGACCGCTAACCAAGAGACCCAGTACTTC.

This clonotype was detected only a few times. The chain is built from TRBV5-1 and TRBJ2-2; 8 bases fit TRBD1. CDR1 is SGHRS, CDR2 YFSETQ, per germline. Germline trimming cut 0 bases from V and 2 bases from J; bases unmatched to any gene: 9. There are 18 residues in the CDR3. As DNA, the CDR3 is TGCGCCAGCAGCTTGGCCTTCCAGGGGGCTGCAAACACCGGGGAGCTGTTTTTT. Protein: CASSLAFQGAANTGELFF.

This clonotype was seen more than once but under ten times. The V call is TRBV19, the J call TRBJ1-6; TRBD1 agrees at 7 bases. Germline V gene sequence: CDR1 LNHDA, CDR2 SQIVND (reference sequence). CDR3 length: 15 residues. After removal of 6 bases from V and 10 bases from J, the junction contained 12 bases not matched to a gene. The CDR3 region has the DNA TGTGCCAGTAGACTGGAATCAAGGGGGCGGTCACCCCTCCACTTT. It yields the protein CASRLESRGRSPLHF.

The CDR3 loop is CASSLDRRATTYF. CDR3 bases: TGTGCCAGCAGCTTAGATCGAAGGGCGACCACCTACTTC. The chain is built from TRBV11-2 and TRBJ2-5; D ambiguous. The CDR3 length is 13 residues. The V and J ends lost 0 bases and 14 bases respectively, with 16 bases between them. The germline V gene encodes CDR1 SGHAT and CDR2 FQNNGV.

The chain employs TRBV3-1 and TRBJ1-5, with 7 bases identical to TRBD1. Trimming took 3 bases from V and 3 from J; bases not matched to a gene: 2. The CDR3 runs to 14 residues. Germline values: CDR1 LGHDT, CDR2 YNNKEL (reference sequence). The CDR3 nucleotides are TGTGCCAGCAGCCAGGACAGGAACAATCAGCCCCAGCATTTT. Its translation: CASSQDRNNQPQHF.

V and J are TRBV19 and TRBJ2-1; D is perhaps TRBD2 (6 bases). Germline assignment: CDR1 LNHDA and CDR2 SQIVND (reference sequence). The V end lost 7 bases, the J end lost 4 bases, and 14 bases lay between the germline ends. CDR3 length: 14 residues. The DNA of the CDR3 is TGTGCCAGTAAGTCCGGGGGTCGGTACAATGAGCAGTTCTTC. Translated, it gives CASKSGGRYNEQFF.

This clonotype has only a few counts. The rearrangement uses TRBV10-2 and TRBJ1-1, with a weak D call TRBD1 (5 bases). The V gene's germline CDR1 is WSHSY and CDR2 SAAADI. The V end lost 4 bases, the J end lost 1 base, and 10 bases lay between the germline ends. The CDR3 consists of 14 residues. The DNA for the CDR3 is TGCGCCAGCAGTGGCCGGGGGACGAACACTGAAGCTTTCTTT. This encodes CASSGRGTNTEAFF.

This clonotype was seen a few times. This chain uses TRBV6-5 with TRBJ1-1, with TRBD1 as a possible D gene (5 bases). Germline CDR1 and CDR2: MNHEY and SVGAGI. V was pared by 2 bases and J by 4 bases, with 14 bases between. This CDR3 is built from 15 residues. The CDR3 sequence is CASSYRGGGGTEAFF. As DNA, the CDR3 is TGTGCCAGCAGTTACCGCGGGGGGGGTGGCACTGAAGCTTTCTTT.

The V gene is TRBV5-4, the J gene TRBJ2-2; 9 positions agree with TRBD2. The CDR3 covers 15 residues. The V gene end was trimmed by 2 bases and the J gene end by 1 base; junction bases not matched to a gene: 0. CDR1 and CDR2 (germline): SGHNT, YYREEE (reference sequence). CDR3: CASSLLAGNTGELFF. In DNA, the CDR3 is TGTGCCAGCAGCTTACTAGCGGGGAACACCGGGGAGCTGTTTTTT.

The sample holds many counts of this clonotype. The rearrangement links TRBV12-3 or TRBV12-4 to TRBJ1-1, with D hard to call. The V end lost 6 bases, the J end lost 5 bases, and 13 bases lay between the germline ends. There are 13 residues in the CDR3. Here the CDR3 DNA reads TGTGCCAGCAGCTTCGCCCGGGGAACTGAAGCTTTCTTT. This translates into CASSFARGTEAFF.

V usage is TRBV20-1 and J usage is TRBJ2-4, with a weak D call TRBD1 (5 bases). The CDR3 runs 14 residues. The germline gives CDR1 DFQATT, CDR2 SNEGSKA (reference sequence). V was clipped by 0 bases and J by 8 bases, with 14 bases between them. The CDR3 region has the DNA TGCAGTGCTAGAGATGGCAGGGATAAGGACATTCAGTACTTC. Encoded protein: CSARDGRDKDIQYF.